Following are 6 T cell receptor beta chains from one sample sequenced in a study of T cell responses to AZD1222 COVID-19 vaccine. Repertoires were generated with immunoSEQ multiplex PCR, while TCRdb's copy carries only in-frame clones and drops some. This table holds about 140,000 clones, about 91% found once. The specimen comprised peripheral blood, sampled on day 0 of AZD1222 vaccination. The receptor set was obtained from an adult in good health.

V is TRBV7-2 and J is TRBJ1-2; D not certain. CDR3 size: 15 residues. Trimming removed 2 bases from V and 0 bases from J, with 10 bases in between. Germline assignment: CDR1 SGHTA and CDR2 FQGNSA. CDR3 in amino acids: CASSLMENPNYGYTF. As DNA, the CDR3 is TGTGCCAGCAGCTTAATGGAGAATCCTAACTATGGCTACACCTTC.

The rearrangement uses TRBV5-5 and TRBJ1-5; TRBD1 aligns across 8 bases. V lost 1 base, J lost 0 bases, and 6 bases stayed unmatched. The CDR3 is 17 amino acids. From germline, CDR1 is SGHKS and CDR2 YYEKEE (reference sequence). The CDR3 region has the DNA TGTGCCAGCAGCTTGCTCTGGGACAGGACTAGCAATCAGCCCCAGCATTTT. It specifies CASSLLWDRTSNQPQHF.

The J gene is TRBJ1-2, the V gene TRBV18; no clear D gene. This CDR3 region has 14 residues. Per the germline V gene, CDR1 is KGHSH and CDR2 is LQKENI. V lost 5 bases, J lost 1 base, and 11 bases lay in between. This CDR3 is CASSAQTVNYGYTF. The CDR3 coding sequence is TGTGCCAGCTCAGCACAGACGGTTAACTATGGCTACACCTTC.

The sample holds one count of this clone. The genes are TRBV5-5 and TRBJ2-1, with D possibly called TRBD1 or TRBD2 (5 bases each). Looked up from germline, CDR1 is SGHKS and CDR2 is YYEKEE (reference sequence). This CDR3 comprises 15 residues. V gave up 4 bases and J gave up 3 bases, with 14 bases separating them. The CDR3 DNA follows: TGTGCCAGCAGCCGGGACGGTGGGGACTACAATGAGCAGTTCTTC. Protein product: CASSRDGGDYNEQFF.

This clone was seen just once. The gene calls are TRBV7-2 and TRBJ1-3; D is uncertain. V was clipped by 2 bases and J by 0 bases, with 14 bases between them. Per germline, CDR1 SGHTA and CDR2 FQGNSA. CDR3 size: 17 residues. CDR3 protein: CASSLSPIGNSGNTIYF. The CDR3 nucleotides read TGTGCCAGCAGCTTATCCCCAATTGGAAACTCTGGAAACACCATATATTTT.

V usage is TRBV4-2 and J usage is TRBJ2-5; the D gene is possibly TRBD2 (5 bases). V lost 0 bases to trimming and J lost 5 bases, with 13 bases between them. CDR1 and CDR2 (germline): LGHNA, YNFKEQ. The CDR3 is made up of 15 amino acids. The CDR3, as DNA: TGTGCCAGCAGCCAAGAGGCGGATTGGGAGGAGACCCAGTACTTC. It encodes CASSQEADWEETQYF.